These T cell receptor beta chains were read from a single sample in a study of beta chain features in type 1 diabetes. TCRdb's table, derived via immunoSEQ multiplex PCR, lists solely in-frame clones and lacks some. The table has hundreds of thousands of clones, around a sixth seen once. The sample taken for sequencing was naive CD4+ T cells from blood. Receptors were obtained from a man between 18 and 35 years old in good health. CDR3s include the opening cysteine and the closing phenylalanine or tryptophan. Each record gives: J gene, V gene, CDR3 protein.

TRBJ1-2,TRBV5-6,CASSPRDRANYGYTF
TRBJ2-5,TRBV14,CASRQGETQYF
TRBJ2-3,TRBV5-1,CASSLAGVLYF
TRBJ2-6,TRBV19,CASNDYSGANVLTF
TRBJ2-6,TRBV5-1,CASSLGRGGPASGANVLTF
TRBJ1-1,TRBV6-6,CASNLPTNTEAFF
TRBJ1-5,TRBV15,CATSRVDNQPQHF
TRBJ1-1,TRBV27,CASSLLSGNTEAFF
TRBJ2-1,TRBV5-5,CASSLVDSHYNEQFF
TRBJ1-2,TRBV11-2,CASNPGQGVYGYTF
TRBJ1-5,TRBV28,CASSSDRGQVQPQHF
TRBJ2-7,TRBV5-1,CASSLGTTALVSEQYF
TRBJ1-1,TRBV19,CATKYGTVNTEAFF
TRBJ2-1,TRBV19,CASSMVTGAYNEQFF
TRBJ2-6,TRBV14,CASSQDKAFSSGANVLTF
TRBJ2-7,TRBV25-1,CASSPTPGSYGYEQYF
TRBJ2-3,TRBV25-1,CASSDRTSTDTQYF
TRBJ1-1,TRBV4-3,CASSQEVGRNTEAFF
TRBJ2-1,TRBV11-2,CASSLRFSSYNEQFF
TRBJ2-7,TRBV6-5,CASTFDRASSYEQYF
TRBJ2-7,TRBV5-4,CASSNIAGGRSEQYF
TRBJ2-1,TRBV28,CASSSGQYSHEQFF
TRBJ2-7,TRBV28,CASSRAGGSSYEQYF
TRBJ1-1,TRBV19,CASQALDSIAEAFF
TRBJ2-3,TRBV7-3,CASSFTSGGTDTQYF
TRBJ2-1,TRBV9,CASSALHWGNTNEQFF
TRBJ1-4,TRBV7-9,CASSLMGVEKLFF
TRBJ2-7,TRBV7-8,CASSLARGVIEQYF
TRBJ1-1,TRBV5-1,CASSLVGVNTEAFF
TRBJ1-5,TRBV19,CASSIGGRGFSNQPQHF
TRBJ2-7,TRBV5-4,CASSSDGLAGYEQYF
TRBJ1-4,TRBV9,CASSVRGASNEKLFF
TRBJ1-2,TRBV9,CASSSGAPNYGYTF
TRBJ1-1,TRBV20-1,CSEGANTEAFF
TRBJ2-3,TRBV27,CASSSSGRSPPTDTQYF
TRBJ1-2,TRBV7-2,CASSFTDRGNYGYTF
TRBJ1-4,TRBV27,CASSEVKGLRDEKLFF
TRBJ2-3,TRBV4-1,CASSQESARTDTQYF
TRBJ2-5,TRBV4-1,CASSRQGWETQYF
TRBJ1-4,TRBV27,CASSSQVATNEKLFF
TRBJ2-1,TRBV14,CASSPPFLAGQRNEQFF
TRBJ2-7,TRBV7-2,CASSLGRPHYEQYF
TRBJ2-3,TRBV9,CASRFGPTDTQYF
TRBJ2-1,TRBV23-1,CASSPRGVLGEQFF
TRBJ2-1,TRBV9,CASSVGPSGRGSYNEQFF
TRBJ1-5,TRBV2,CASSSARGAGKPQHF
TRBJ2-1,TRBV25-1,CASASGSYNEQFF
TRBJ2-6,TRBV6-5,CASSFGTLSGANVLTF
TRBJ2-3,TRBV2,CASSGTSGRSSTDTQYF